This T cell receptor (beta chain) was documented in a study of blood T cells in healthy people across ages. PCR was performed a second time for about 6 to 11 cycles using a sample-barcoded 5' primer and a J-beta primer mix. TCRdb fed the 5' RACE reads into MiXCR, producing one record per CDR3 protein. The repertoire consists of approximately 2,000,000 distinct CDR3 sequences, with roughly 43% occurring once and the leading ten covering around 23%. Each sample had at least 6 million PBMCs isolated. Whole-study results and caveats: Naive CD4+ cells and diversity were both higher in long-lived donors than in aged donors. Conclusively comparing naive with antigen-experienced cells was impossible with unsorted PBMCs. Calculation of diversity from one million T cells yielded estimates considered to be underestimates.

This clonotype occurred a few times. Its antigen is not known. The germline V and J ends were trimmed by 4 bases and 0 bases, with 10 bases remaining between them. Germline CDR1 is DFQATT and CDR2 is SNEGSKA (reference sequence). This CDR3 is built from 14 residues. The clonotype originates from a human donor in good health. The specimen sequenced was blood. The chain has TRBV20-1 and TRBJ2-1; no definite D call. The CDR3 coding sequence is TGCAGTGCTATTCTACGGAGCTCCTACAATGAGCAGTTCTTC. It codes for CSAILRSSYNEQFF.